This T cell receptor beta chain appears in the sequencing data of a study of T-cell memory formation after mild COVID-19. TCRdb re-analysed the 5' RACE reads in MiXCR, keeping a single row per CDR3 protein. The table has over 150,000 distinct CDR3 sequences, around 18% seen once. Per the germline V gene, CDR1 is KGHDR and CDR2 is SFDVKD. Trimming removed 4 bases at V and 3 bases at J, with 3 bases between. The CDR3 length is 12 residues. Sequenced sample: PBMCs or a T cell subset sorted from them (not recorded which). The receptor was isolated from a young man who had mild COVID-19 (a few samples of this study predate the infection). Cell type and time point are not known. The chain employs TRBV24-1 and TRBJ1-5; the D is unclear. The chain's CDR3 is CATSDNNQPQHF. The CDR3 DNA reads as TGTGCCACCAGTGACAACAATCAGCCCCAGCATTTT.